Described below is a single T cell receptor (beta chain) sequence and its context. The record originates from a study of shared clonotypes between healthy human individuals. CD8 cells classed as naive were CD45RO-negative and positively selected for CCR7, excluding terminally differentiated effector memory CD45RA+ cells. Generated by immunoSEQ multiplex PCR, the TCRdb table keeps only in-frame clones and is missing some. The sample holds about 2 million clones, approximately 94% seen once. Germline V gene sequence: CDR1 SGHTA, CDR2 FQGNSA. The CDR3 runs to 16 residues. V gave up 1 base and J gave up 4 bases; unmatched junction bases: 9.

The source is a man between 18 and 29 years old in good health. What was sequenced was naive CD8+ T cells sorted from blood. The rearrangement links TRBV7-2 to TRBJ2-5; TRBD2 agrees at 7 bases. CDR3 protein: CASSLVPAGIVETQYF. CDR3 sequence (DNA): TGTGCCAGCAGCTTAGTGCCAGCGGGAATTGTAGAGACCCAGTACTTC.